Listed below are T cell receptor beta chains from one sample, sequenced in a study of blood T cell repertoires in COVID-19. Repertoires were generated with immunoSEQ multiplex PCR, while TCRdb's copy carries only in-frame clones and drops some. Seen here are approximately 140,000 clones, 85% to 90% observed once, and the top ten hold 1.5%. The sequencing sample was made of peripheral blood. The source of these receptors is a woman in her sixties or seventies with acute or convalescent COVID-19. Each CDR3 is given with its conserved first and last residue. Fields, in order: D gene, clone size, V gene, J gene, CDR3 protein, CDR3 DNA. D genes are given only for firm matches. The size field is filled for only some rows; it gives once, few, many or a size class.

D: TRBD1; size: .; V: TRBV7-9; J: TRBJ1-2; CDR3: CASSLGEGQRAHGYTF; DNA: TGTGCCAGCAGCTTAGGAGAGGGACAGAGGGCGCATGGCTACACCTTC
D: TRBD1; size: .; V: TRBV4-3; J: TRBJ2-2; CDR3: CASSQEGTGNTGELFF; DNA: TGCGCCAGCAGCCAAGAGGGGACAGGGAACACCGGGGAGCTGTTTTTT
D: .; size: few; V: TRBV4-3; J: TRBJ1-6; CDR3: CASSQETGPSSPLHF; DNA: TGCGCCAGCAGCCAGGAAACAGGGCCCAGTTCACCCCTCCACTTT
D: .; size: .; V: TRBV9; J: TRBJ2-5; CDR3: CASSETGPSQETQYF; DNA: TGTGCCAGCAGCGAAACAGGACCCTCCCAAGAGACCCAGTACTTC
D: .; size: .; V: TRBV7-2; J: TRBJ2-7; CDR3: CASSLGQGTHGIF; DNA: TGTGCCAGCAGCTTAGGGCAGGGGACCCACGGGATTTTC
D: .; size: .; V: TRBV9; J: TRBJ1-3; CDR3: CASGETSGNTIYF; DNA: TGTGCCAGCGGGGAGACCTCTGGAAACACCATATATTTT
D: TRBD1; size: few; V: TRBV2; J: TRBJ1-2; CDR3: CASSPGQGTNYGYTF; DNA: TGTGCCAGCAGTCCCGGACAGGGTACTAACTATGGCTACACCTTC
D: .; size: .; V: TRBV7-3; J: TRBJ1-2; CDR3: CASSLDGIYGYTF; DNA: TGTGCCAGCAGCTTAGACGGGATCTATGGCTACACCTTC
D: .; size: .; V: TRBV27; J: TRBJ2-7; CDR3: CASSFSGHHEQYF; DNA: TGTGCCAGCAGTTTTTCAGGGCACCACGAGCAGTACTTC
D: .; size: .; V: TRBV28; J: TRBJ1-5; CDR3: CASSLAAGHQPQHF; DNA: TGTGCCAGCAGTTTGGCGGCAGGGCATCAGCCCCAGCATTTT
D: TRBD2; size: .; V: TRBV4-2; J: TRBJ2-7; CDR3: CASSQGSGGPNEQYF; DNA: TGTGCCAGCAGCCAAGGAAGCGGGGGGCCCAACGAGCAGTACTTC
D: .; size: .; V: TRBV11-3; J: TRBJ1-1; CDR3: CASSLSQNTEAFF; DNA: TGTGCCAGCAGCTTATCACAGAACACTGAAGCTTTCTTT
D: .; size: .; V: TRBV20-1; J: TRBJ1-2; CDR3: CSARQNYGYTF; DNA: TGCAGTGCCCGACAGAACTATGGCTACACCTTC
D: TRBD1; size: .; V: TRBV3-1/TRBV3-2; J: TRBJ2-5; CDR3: CASSYTGTEETQYF; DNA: TGTGCCAGCAGCTATACCGGGACAGAAGAGACCCAGTACTTC
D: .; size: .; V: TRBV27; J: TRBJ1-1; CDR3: CASSSQGTNTEAFF; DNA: TGTGCCAGCAGTTCGCAGGGTACGAACACTGAAGCTTTCTTT
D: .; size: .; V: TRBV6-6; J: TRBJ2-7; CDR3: CASSHSYEQYF; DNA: TGTGCCAGCAGTCACAGCTACGAGCAGTACTTC
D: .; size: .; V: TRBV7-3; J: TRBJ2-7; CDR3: CASSLQGLGNEQYF; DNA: TGTGCCAGCAGCCTTCAGGGGTTGGGGAACGAGCAGTACTTC
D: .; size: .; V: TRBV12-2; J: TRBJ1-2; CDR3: CASRPHHSGGYTF; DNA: TGTGCAAGTCGCCCGCATCACAGTGGTGGCTACACCTTC
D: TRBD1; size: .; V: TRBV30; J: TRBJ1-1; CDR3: CACHRGSTEAFF; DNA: TGTGCCTGCCACAGGGGGAGCACTGAAGCTTTCTTT
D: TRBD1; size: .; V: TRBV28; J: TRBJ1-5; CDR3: CASSSTGGGQPQHF; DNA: TGTGCCAGCAGTTCTACAGGGGGGGGTCAGCCCCAGCATTTT
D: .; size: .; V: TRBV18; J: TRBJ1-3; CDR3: CASSPPGGPGNTIYF; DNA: TGTGCCAGCTCACCACCGGGGGGGCCTGGAAACACCATATATTTT
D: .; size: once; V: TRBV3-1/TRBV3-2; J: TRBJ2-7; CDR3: CASSQAYQSYEQYF; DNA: TGTGCCAGCAGCCAAGCATATCAGTCCTACGAGCAGTACTTC
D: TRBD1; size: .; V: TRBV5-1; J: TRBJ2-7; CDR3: CASSRPGTGGIYEQYF; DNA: TGCGCCAGCAGCAGACCCGGGACAGGGGGTATCTACGAGCAGTACTTC
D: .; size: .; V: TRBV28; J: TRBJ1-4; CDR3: CASAPPTGMVGEKLFF; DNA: TGTGCCAGCGCGCCCCCCACAGGGATGGTTGGGGAAAAACTGTTTTTT
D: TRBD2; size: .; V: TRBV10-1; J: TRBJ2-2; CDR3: CASRNSGRRPGELFF; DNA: TGCGCCAGTAGAAATAGCGGGAGGAGGCCCGGGGAGCTGTTTTTT
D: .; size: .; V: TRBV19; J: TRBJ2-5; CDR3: CASSTTRRETQYF; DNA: TGTGCCAGTAGCACCACTAGGCGTGAGACCCAGTACTTC
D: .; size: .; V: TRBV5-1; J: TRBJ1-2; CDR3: CASSDTSVGGGYTF; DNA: TGCGCCAGCAGCGATACGTCGGTTGGCGGTGGCTACACCTTC
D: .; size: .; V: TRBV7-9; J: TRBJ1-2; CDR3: CASSLAIPNYGYTF; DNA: TGTGCCAGCAGCTTAGCCATTCCTAACTATGGCTACACCTTC
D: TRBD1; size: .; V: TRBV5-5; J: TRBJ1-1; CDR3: CASSLGGTGPRNTEAFF; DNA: TGTGCCAGCAGCTTGGGTGGGACAGGGCCTAGGAACACTGAAGCTTTCTTT
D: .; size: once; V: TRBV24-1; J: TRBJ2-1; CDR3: CATSGPVSYNEQFF; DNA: TGTGCCACCAGTGGGCCTGTCTCCTACAATGAGCAGTTCTTC
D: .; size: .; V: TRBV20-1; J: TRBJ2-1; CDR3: CSARPVAEQFF; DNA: TGCAGTGCTAGACCCGTAGCGGAGCAGTTCTTC
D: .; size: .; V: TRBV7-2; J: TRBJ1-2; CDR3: CASSPRASASDYGYTF; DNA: TGTGCCAGCAGCCCCAGGGCCAGCGCCTCTGACTATGGCTACACCTTC
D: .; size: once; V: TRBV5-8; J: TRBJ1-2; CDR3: CASSLRQVFVSTF; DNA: TGTGCCAGCAGCCTTAGACAGGTGTTCGTCTCTACCTTC
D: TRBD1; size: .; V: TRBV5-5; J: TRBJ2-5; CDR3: CASSTRGLGYQETQYF; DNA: TGTGCCAGCAGCACCAGGGGGCTAGGGTACCAAGAGACCCAGTACTTC
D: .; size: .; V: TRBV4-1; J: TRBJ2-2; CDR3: CASSPLLGTGELFF; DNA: TGCGCCAGCAGTCCATTGCTAGGAACCGGGGAGCTGTTTTTT
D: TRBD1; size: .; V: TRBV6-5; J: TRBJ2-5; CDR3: CASSYSWRGGGETQYF; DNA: TGTGCCAGCAGTTACTCCTGGAGAGGGGGCGGGGAGACCCAGTACTTC
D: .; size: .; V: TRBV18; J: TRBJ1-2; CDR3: CASSPPYTNYGYTF; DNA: TGTGCCAGCTCACCACCATACACCAACTATGGCTACACCTTC
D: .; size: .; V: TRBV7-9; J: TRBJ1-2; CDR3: CASSFLQGILYGYTF; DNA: TGTGCCAGCAGCTTCCTACAGGGAATACTCTATGGCTACACCTTC
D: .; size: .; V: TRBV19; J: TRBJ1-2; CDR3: CASSIPRGGRDGYTF; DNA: TGTGCCAGTAGTATCCCCCGCGGGGGCAGGGATGGCTACACCTTC
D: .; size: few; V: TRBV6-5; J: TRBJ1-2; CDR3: CASSTRGRYGYTF; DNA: TGTGCCAGCAGTACCCGAGGGAGGTATGGCTACACCTTC
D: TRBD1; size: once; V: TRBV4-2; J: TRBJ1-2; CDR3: CASSQLLAGRGLGYTF; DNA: TGTGCCAGCAGCCAACTCCTTGCCGGCAGGGGGCTTGGCTACACCTTC
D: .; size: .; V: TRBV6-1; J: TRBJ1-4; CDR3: CASSEIPGPLGGKLFF; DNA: TGTGCCAGCAGTGAAATCCCGGGCCCCCTCGGGGGAAAACTGTTTTTT